This entry lists 27 T cell receptor beta chains sequenced from one sample in a study of cytomegalovirus exposure and HLA in healthy donors. 13 Jbeta primers and 60 Vbeta primers were used for the PCR. Method: immunoSEQ multiplex PCR; TCRdb's copy keeps in-frame clones and lacks some. The repertoire consists of just under 150,000 clones, with around 85% occurring once and the leading ten covering less than 3.5%. Sequenced input: PBMCs. The receptor source for this set is a woman younger than 45 in good health and CMV-seronegative.

The rearrangement joins TRBV5-4 to TRBJ2-3; D remains ambiguous. Germline assignment: CDR1 SGHNT and CDR2 YYREEE (reference sequence). Trimming took off 2 bases at V and 2 bases at J, with 12 bases between the two ends. The length of the CDR3 is 15 residues. CDR3 sequence (DNA): TGTGCCAGCAGCTTAAGTCTAGGATCCACAGATACGCAGTATTTT. Its protein product is CASSLSLGSTDTQYF.

The rearrangement joins TRBV4-1 to TRBJ1-2; D is ambiguous. CDR1 MGHRA and CDR2 YSYEKL come from the germline V gene. V dropped 0 bases and J dropped 8 bases, with 16 bases sitting between them. This CDR3 contains 15 residues. The CDR3 loop is CASSQDPRLFRGYTF. CDR3 bases: TGCGCCAGCAGCCAAGATCCGAGACTCTTTCGGGGCTACACCTTC.

The chain uses TRBV19 and TRBJ2-1, with TRBD1 matching over 10 bases. With 8 bases clipped from V and 6 bases from J, the junction kept 10 bases outside the gene matches. Germline CDR1 is LNHDA and CDR2 is SQIVND (reference sequence). The CDR3 runs 15 residues. This chain's CDR3 is CASRGGTGEGNEQFF. For the CDR3, the DNA is TGTGCCAGTCGAGGCGGGACAGGGGAGGGCAATGAGCAGTTCTTC. Full variable domain (rest looked up from reference TRBV19 and TRBJ2-1): DGGITQSPKYLFRKEGQNVTLSCEQNLNHDAMYWYRQDPGQGLRLIYYSQIVNDFQKGDIAEGYSVSREKKESFPLTVTSAQKNPTAFYLCASRGGTGEGNEQFFGPGTRLTVL.

The genes are TRBV25-1 and TRBJ1-1; perhaps TRBD1 as D (6 bases). This CDR3 spans 11 amino acids. V lost 6 bases to trimming and J lost 8 bases, with 10 bases between them. Per the germline V gene, CDR1 is MGHDK and CDR2 is SYGVNS. Here the CDR3 reads CASRQGWEAFF. The CDR3 region has the DNA TGTGCCAGCAGACAGGGATGGGAAGCTTTCTTT.

This chain connects TRBV7-2 to TRBJ1-2; a weak D match, TRBD1 (5 bases). V was clipped by 1 base and J by 8 bases, with 11 bases between them. The CDR3 has 13 amino acids. In germline, CDR1 is SGHTA, CDR2 FQGNSA. CDR3 residues: CASSLGRVRGYTF. The CDR3 DNA follows: TGTGCCAGCAGCTTAGGCAGGGTGCGGGGCTACACCTTC.

The rearrangement joins TRBV6-1 to TRBJ1-5; TRBD1 agrees at 7 bases. The J segment lost 0 bases and the V segment lost 2 bases, leaving 10 bases of the junction unmatched. The CDR3 covers 18 residues. The germline gives CDR1 MNHNS, CDR2 SASEGT. DNA of the CDR3: TGTGCCAGCAGTGAATTCTTGCGACAGGGTACTAGCAATCAGCCCCAGCATTTT. Encoded protein: CASSEFLRQGTSNQPQHF.

The V call is TRBV19, the J call TRBJ2-2; TRBD2 matches 9 bases. The CDR3 spans 14 residues. The V gene's germline CDR1 is LNHDA and CDR2 SQIVND (reference sequence). The V segment lost 8 bases and the J segment 5 bases; nucleotides outside the gene matches: 6. This CDR3 is CASDPGLATGELFF. CDR3 DNA sequence: TGTGCCAGTGACCCCGGACTAGCGACCGGGGAGCTGTTTTTT.

The chain is built from TRBV7-2 and TRBJ1-5, with D hard to call. The germline CDR1 and CDR2 sequences are SGHTA and FQGNSA. The V and J ends lost 5 bases and 4 bases respectively, with 6 bases between them. The CDR3 is made up of 12 amino acids. CDR3 region: CASSRENQPQHF. DNA of the CDR3: TGTGCCAGCAGCCGCGAGAATCAGCCCCAGCATTTT. Looking up the rest from reference TRBV7-2 and TRBJ1-5 gives the full variable domain: GAGVSQSPSNKVTEKGKDVELRCDPISGHTALYWYRQSLGQGLEFLIYFQGNSAPDKSGLPSDRFSAERTGGSVSTLTIQRTQQEDSAVYLCASSRENQPQHFGDGTRLSIL.

This chain connects TRBV7-2 to TRBJ2-3; D is possibly TRBD1 (6 bases). CDR1 and CDR2 (germline): SGHTA, FQGNSA. V gave up 5 bases and J gave up 6 bases, with 12 bases separating them. The CDR3 is 13 amino acids. The DNA for the CDR3 is TGTGCCAGCAGCCCTTACAGGGCGGATACGCAGTATTTT. Its protein is CASSPYRADTQYF.

The chain couples TRBV19 to TRBJ2-1; 7 bases align to TRBD1. Germline V gene sequence: CDR1 LNHDA, CDR2 SQIVND (reference sequence). The V and J ends lost 5 bases and 7 bases, in that order; junction bases with no gene match: 11. CDR3 length: 15 residues. In DNA, the CDR3 is TGTGCCAGTAGTCTAAGACAGGGAGTCTCTAATGAGCAGTTCTTC. It encodes CASSLRQGVSNEQFF.

V is TRBV5-3 and J is TRBJ2-7; 11 nucleotides line up with TRBD2. TRBV5-3 is annotated as an ORF whose role is uncertain. The CDR3 has 15 amino acids. The J segment lost 1 base and the V segment lost 4 bases, leaving 4 bases of the junction unmatched. CDR3 residues: CARSQLAGESYEQYF. For the CDR3, the DNA is TGTGCCAGAAGCCAACTAGCGGGAGAATCCTACGAGCAGTACTTC.

The V and J genes are TRBV4-1 and TRBJ2-1; 10 nucleotides match TRBD2. J gave up 4 bases and V 0 bases, and 3 bases lay outside the gene matches. CDR1 and CDR2 from the germline V gene are MGHRA and YSYEKL. This CDR3 region has 16 residues. For the CDR3, the DNA is TGCGCCAGCAGCCAAGATGTAGCGGGAGGTTACAATGAGCAGTTCTTC. Translating it yields CASSQDVAGGYNEQFF.

The gene calls are TRBV5-1 and TRBJ2-5; 10 nucleotides align to TRBD2. The trim removed 0 bases at V and 5 bases at J, leaving 10 bases unmatched. Germline V gene sequence: CDR1 SGHRS, CDR2 YFSETQ. The CDR3 covers 17 residues. For the CDR3, the DNA is TGCGCCAGCAGCTTGGGCGGTGGAGCGGGGGGGCCGGAGACCCAGTACTTC. This codes for CASSLGGGAGGPETQYF.

V is TRBV4-1 and J is TRBJ2-1; possible D gene TRBD2, 5 bases. Germline assignment: CDR1 MGHRA and CDR2 YSYEKL. V lost 0 bases, J lost 9 bases, and 18 bases lay in between. The CDR3 is 16 amino acids. The CDR3, as DNA: TGCGCCAGCAGCCAAGATTCGGGCGGCGGTCGGGGTGAGCAGTTCTTC. Translation gives CASSQDSGGGRGEQFF.

V and J are TRBV15 and TRBJ2-3; a possible D gene is TRBD2 (5 bases). V dropped 1 base and J dropped 3 bases, with 11 bases sitting between them. CDR1 LNHNV and CDR2 YYDKDF come from the germline V gene (reference sequence). This CDR3 is built from 15 residues. As DNA, the CDR3 is TGTGCCACCAGCAGAGTGAGAGGGTTGACAGATACGCAGTATTTT. Translated: CATSRVRGLTDTQYF.

CDR3 in amino acids: CASSQDRRESLKPNEKLFF. Here the CDR3 DNA reads TGTGCCAGCAGCCAAGATCGGAGGGAAAGTCTGAAGCCTAATGAAAAACTGTTTTTT. The V call is TRBV4-2, the J call TRBJ1-4; D is undetermined. Germline assignment: CDR1 LGHNA and CDR2 YNFKEQ. Trimming removed 0 bases from V and 3 bases from J, with 20 bases in between. The CDR3 sequence is 19 residues long.

V and J are TRBV18 and TRBJ1-1; possible D gene TRBD1, 6 bases. The V end lost 3 bases, the J end lost 4 bases, and 12 bases lay between the germline ends. The CDR3 has 14 residues. CDR1 is KGHSH, CDR2 LQKENI, per germline. The CDR3 coding sequence is TGTGCCAGCTCACCGGGGGCCCCGGGCACTGAAGCTTTCTTT. It translates to CASSPGAPGTEAFF.

The chain recombines TRBV27 with TRBJ1-2; 8 bases fit TRBD1. The germline gives CDR1 MNHEY, CDR2 SMNVEV (reference sequence). V lost 5 bases to trimming and J lost 6 bases; unmatched junction nucleotides: 8. This CDR3 contains 14 residues. CDR3 in DNA: TGTGCCAGCAGTCCCTGGACAGGGAACGATGGCTACACCTTC. Protein product: CASSPWTGNDGYTF.

The rearrangement joins TRBV6-1 to TRBJ2-7, with a possible D match to TRBD1 (5 bases). This CDR3 has 15 amino acids. The V end was cut by 2 bases, the J end by 2 bases, with 13 bases between. Germline-derived CDR1 and CDR2 are MNHNS and SASEGT. CDR3 protein: CASSEPGQKTYEQYF. The DNA for the CDR3 is TGTGCCAGCAGTGAACCAGGACAAAAAACCTACGAGCAGTACTTC.

J is TRBJ1-3 and V is TRBV7-9; 9 nucleotides align to TRBD1. Looked up from germline, CDR1 is SEHNR and CDR2 is FQNEAQ (reference sequence). The junction had 5 bases not matched to a gene; V was cut back by 4 bases and J by 4 bases. This CDR3 spans 15 amino acids. The CDR3 coding sequence is TGTGCCAGCAGCTCACGGACAGGGGACGGAAACACCATATATTTT. As protein: CASSSRTGDGNTIYF. The variable domain in full, with the rest retrieved from reference TRBV7-9 and TRBJ1-3, is DTGVSQNPRHKITKRGQNVTFRCDPISEHNRLYWYRQTLGQGPEFLTYFQNEAQLEKSRLLSDRFSAERPKGSFSTLEIQRTEQGDSAMYLCASSSRTGDGNTIYFGEGSWLTVV.

This clone was observed a handful of times. The V and J genes are TRBV5-8 and TRBJ2-2; D remains ambiguous. Trimming stripped 4 bases from V and 2 bases from J, with 15 bases between. The CDR3 is 16 residues long. Germline-derived CDR1 and CDR2 are SGHTS and YDEGEE. The CDR3 DNA reads TGTGCCAGCAGCCGGGTCGTTCAGCGTAACACCGGGGAGCTGTTTTTT. It specifies CASSRVVQRNTGELFF.

The rearrangement uses TRBV25-1 and TRBJ2-2; D is perhaps TRBD1 (6 bases). This CDR3 has 18 residues. V shed 1 base and J shed 4 bases, with 19 bases lying between them. Germline loops: CDR1 MGHDK, CDR2 SYGVNS. In DNA, the CDR3 is TGTGCCAGCAGTGAATCTCACATTCGTAGACAGGCCACCGGGGAGCTGTTTTTT. This encodes CASSESHIRRQATGELFF.

The CDR3 bases are TGTGCCATCAGTGAGACCGGGACAGGGCACTCTGGGGCCAACGTCCTGACTTTC. Translated: CAISETGTGHSGANVLTF. The chain combines TRBV10-3 with TRBJ2-6, with 9 bases that match TRBD1. After removal of 2 bases from V and 0 bases from J, the junction contained 5 bases not matched to a gene. CDR3 length: 18 amino acids. Germline CDR1 ENHRY, CDR2 SYGVKD.

The CDR3 DNA reads as TGTGCCTGGGAAACAGGTCGCGGGGGAACTGAAGCTTTCTTT. Protein sequence: CAWETGRGGTEAFF. The chain combines TRBV30 with TRBJ1-1, with D maybe TRBD1 (5 bases). CDR3 size: 14 residues. The V end lost 5 bases, the J end lost 5 bases, and 18 bases lay between the germline ends. CDR1 is GTSNPN and CDR2 is SVGIG in the germline V gene (reference sequence).

The chain uses TRBV2 and TRBJ1-3; D unresolved. The CDR3 spans 14 residues. CDR1 SNHLY and CDR2 FYNNEI come from the germline V gene. V lost 1 base to trimming and J lost 0 bases, with 4 bases between them. CDR3 sequence reads: CASSEEASGNTIYF. The CDR3 nucleotides are TGTGCCAGCAGTGAAGAAGCCTCTGGAAACACCATATATTTT.

The rearrangement joins TRBV5-1 to TRBJ1-1; 9 positions match TRBD1. The germline V gene encodes CDR1 SGHRS and CDR2 YFSETQ. V was clipped by 0 bases and J by 5 bases; unmatched bases: 5. There are 15 residues in the CDR3. The CDR3 is CASSLDRGLGTEAFF. The DNA of the CDR3 is TGCGCCAGCAGCTTGGACAGGGGGCTGGGGACTGAAGCTTTCTTT.

The chain employs TRBV5-1 and TRBJ2-1; D is perhaps TRBD2 (6 bases). Germline V lookup: CDR1 SGHRS, CDR2 YFSETQ. The CDR3 is made up of 15 amino acids. Trimming cost V 1 base and J 2 bases, with 10 bases left between them. The CDR3 sequence is CASSLLGRTYNEQFF. CDR3 in DNA: TGCGCCAGCAGCTTGCTCGGGAGAACCTACAATGAGCAGTTCTTC.